The sequence of this T cell receptor beta chain was determined in a study of T cell repertoires in cytomegalovirus infection. Overall study context: Indications of both CMV infection and matching HLA type were provided by public TCR beta signatures.

In its sample, this clonotype was seen once. Its antigen is still unknown. Germline CDR1 ENHRY, CDR2 SYGVKD. This CDR3 comprises 14 residues. V dropped 0 bases and J dropped 3; count of bases not matched to a gene: 2. Whole-study results and caveats: Dominating the ex vivo response were HLA-C-restricted CMV-specific TCR beta clonotypes.

TCRdb reanalysed the reads using MiXCR and keeps one entry per CDR3 protein. The table shows 550,000 to 850,000 distinct CDR3 sequences, with 33% occurring only once. The TCR originated in a human donor in good health (CMV status not recorded). Some clones in this sample may be carry-over from other donors' samples. J is TRBJ2-7 and V is TRBV10-3, with 7 bases lining up with TRBD1. The input for sequencing was cultured PBMCs, taken from culture after CMV antigen stimulation. In nucleotides, the CDR3 is TGTGCCATCAGTGAGTCGGGACAGATCTACGAGCAGTACTTC. Protein product: CAISESGQIYEQYF.